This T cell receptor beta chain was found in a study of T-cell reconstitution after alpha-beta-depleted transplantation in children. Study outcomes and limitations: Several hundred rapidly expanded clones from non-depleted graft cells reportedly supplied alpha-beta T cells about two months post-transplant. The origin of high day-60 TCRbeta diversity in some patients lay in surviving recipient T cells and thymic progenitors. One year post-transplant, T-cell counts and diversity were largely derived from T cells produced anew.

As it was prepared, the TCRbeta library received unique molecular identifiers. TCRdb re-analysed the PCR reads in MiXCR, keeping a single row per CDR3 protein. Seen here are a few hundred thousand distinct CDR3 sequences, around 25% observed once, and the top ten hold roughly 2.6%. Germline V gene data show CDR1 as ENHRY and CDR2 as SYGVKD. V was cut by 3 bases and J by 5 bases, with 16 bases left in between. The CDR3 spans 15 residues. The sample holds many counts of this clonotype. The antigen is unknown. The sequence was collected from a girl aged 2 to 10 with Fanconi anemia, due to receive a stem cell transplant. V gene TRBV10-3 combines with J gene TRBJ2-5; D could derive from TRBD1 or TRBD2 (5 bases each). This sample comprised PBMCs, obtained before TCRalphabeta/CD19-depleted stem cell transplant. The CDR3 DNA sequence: TGTGCCATCAGTGACCATGGGGGATACGACGAGACCCAGTACTTC. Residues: CAISDHGGYDETQYF.